The 17 T cell receptor beta chains below were found in one sample sequenced in a study of identical twins. MiXCR, applied by TCRdb to the 5' RACE reads, yields one record per CDR3 protein. The data show 450,000 or so distinct CDR3 sequences, over 12% seen once. In addition, the sample was reused for a study of yellow fever vaccine responses in identical twins.

Sequenced sample: CD4+ T cells sorted from blood. Every receptor here comes from a woman younger than 30 in good health.

The chain recombines TRBV5-1 with TRBJ2-7; D call uncertain. Trimming cost V 0 bases and J 2 bases, with 12 bases left between them. The CDR3 sequence is 15 residues long. The V gene's germline CDR1 is SGHRS and CDR2 YFSETQ. The CDR3: CASSLDADPTYEQYF. The CDR3 DNA reads TGCGCCAGCAGCTTGGATGCTGATCCAACCTACGAGCAGTACTTC.

The chain is built from TRBV18 and TRBJ1-2; perhaps TRBD1 as D (6 bases). The CDR3 extends over 13 amino acids. The V gene lost 2 bases and the J gene lost 3 bases, with 7 bases spanning the gap. Germline V gene sequence: CDR1 KGHSH, CDR2 LQKENI. The DNA of the CDR3 is TGTGCCAGCTCACCATCAGGGGACTATGGCTACACCTTC. This codes for CASSPSGDYGYTF.

This clonotype was found a few times. The V call is TRBV24-1, the J call TRBJ2-1, with TRBD2 matching over 14 bases. Per germline, CDR1 KGHDR and CDR2 SFDVKD. The J segment lost 4 bases and the V segment lost 5 bases, leaving 12 bases of the junction unmatched. The CDR3 covers 19 residues. The CDR3 region is CATSALVSTSGRDYNEQFF. The CDR3, as DNA: TGTGCCACCAGTGCGCTGGTGTCGACTAGCGGGAGGGATTACAATGAGCAGTTCTTC.

The gene calls are TRBV6-5 and TRBJ2-7; 8 nucleotides agree with TRBD1. V was pared by 1 base and J by 7 bases, with 12 bases of the junction left unmatched. Germline CDR1 MNHEY, CDR2 SVGAGI. The CDR3 totals 16 residues. The CDR3 bases are TGTGCCAGCAGTTACTATTGGGAGACAGGGGTGGAAGAGCAGTACTTC. Translation gives CASSYYWETGVEEQYF.

This chain uses TRBV4-3 with TRBJ2-7; D is unresolved. This CDR3 region has 14 residues. Looked up from germline, CDR1 is LGHNA and CDR2 is YSLEER. With 3 bases removed from V and 6 bases from J, the gap between germline ends came to 15 bases. The DNA for the CDR3 is TGCGCCAGCAGCCATTCACCTGGGCTGGGCGAGCAGTACTTC. It encodes CASSHSPGLGEQYF.

V usage is TRBV7-2 and J usage is TRBJ2-1; 11 bases are a match to TRBD2. The CDR3 is made up of 15 amino acids. The trim removed 5 bases at V and 9 bases at J, leaving 9 bases unmatched. CDR1 is SGHTA and CDR2 is FQGNSA in the germline V gene. The CDR3 here is CASSELAGVISEQFF. Written as DNA, the CDR3 is TGTGCCAGCAGCGAACTAGCGGGAGTTATTTCTGAGCAGTTCTTC.

The chain combines TRBV7-6 with TRBJ2-7, with 12 bases matching TRBD2. The CDR3 sequence is 18 residues long. Unmatched junction bases numbered 19, after V lost 5 bases and J lost 8 bases. CDR1 is SGHVS and CDR2 is FNYEAQ in the germline V gene. The CDR3 nucleotides read TGTGCCAGCAGCCCGCGGCCTGGGACTAGCGGGTTACCTACGAAGCAGTACTTC. It yields the protein CASSPRPGTSGLPTKQYF.

There are a few counts of this clonotype. The chain joins TRBV19 to TRBJ1-5; D uncertain. The V gene lost 0 bases and the J gene lost 0 bases, with 9 bases spanning the gap. This CDR3 spans 16 amino acids. The germline V gene has CDR1 LNHDA and CDR2 SQIVND (reference sequence). Here the CDR3 reads CASSIEASYSNQPQHF. The CDR3 DNA reads as TGTGCCAGTAGTATAGAGGCATCATATAGCAATCAGCCCCAGCATTTT.

About this clonotype: The DNA is left out, because the CDR3 cannot be placed on it with certainty; the CDR3 is given as TCRdb lists it. The chain carries TRBV28 and TRBJ2-1; the DNA was not compared with TRBD1, the D call given in the table. Germline V lookup: CDR1 MDHEN, CDR2 SYDVKM. The CDR3 length is 14 residues, termini included. This CDR3 reads CASSSSRQYNEQFF.

This clonotype has a handful of counts. CDR3 DNA sequence: TGTGCCAGTAGTATCGACAGGGGAGGTACGCAGTATTTT. It encodes CASSIDRGGTQYF. The rearrangement links TRBV19 to TRBJ2-3; TRBD1 aligns across 8 bases. Per germline, CDR1 LNHDA and CDR2 SQIVND (reference sequence). The V and J ends lost 3 bases and 8 bases, in that order; junction bases with no gene match: 4. This CDR3 is built from 13 residues.

The chain carries TRBV12-3 or TRBV12-4 and TRBJ2-7; unclear D gene. The germline V and J ends were trimmed by 6 bases and 2 bases, with 11 bases remaining between them. The CDR3 runs to 13 residues. This CDR3 is CASRPAATYEQYF. In DNA form, the CDR3 reads TGTGCCAGCAGGCCGGCGGCGACCTACGAGCAGTACTTC.

This clonotype was found a few times. J is TRBJ1-5 and V is TRBV19, with a possible D match to TRBD1 (6 bases). CDR1 and CDR2 (germline): LNHDA, SQIVND (reference sequence). CDR3 length: 14 amino acids. Trimming cost V 2 bases and J 2 bases, with 7 bases left between them. CDR3 in DNA: TGTGCCAGTAGTATAAAGGGGGGCAATCAGCCCCAGCATTTT. Its translation: CASSIKGGNQPQHF.

The V and J genes are TRBV29-1 and TRBJ2-1; the D gene is possibly TRBD2 (6 bases). Germline loops: CDR1 SQVTM, CDR2 ANQGSEA. V gave up 3 bases and J gave up 15 bases, with 12 bases separating them. This CDR3 has 10 residues. The CDR3 bases are TGCAGCGTTGAGGGGGGAGCTCCGTTCTTC. Residues: CSVEGGAPFF.

This clonotype was seen many times. The CDR3 is CASRKTNTGELFF. CDR3 DNA sequence: TGTGCCAGCAGAAAGACTAACACCGGGGAGCTGTTTTTT. The J gene is TRBJ2-2, the V gene TRBV2; D gene ambiguous. Looked up from germline, CDR1 is SNHLY and CDR2 is FYNNEI. The ends were cut back, 6 bases at V and 2 bases at J, with 7 bases in the middle. This CDR3 comprises 13 residues.

In its sample, this clonotype was seen a few times. This chain uses TRBV12-5 with TRBJ2-3; 9 nucleotides align to TRBD1. Germline lookup yields CDR1 LGHNT and CDR2 FRNRAP. This CDR3 contains 15 residues. V was clipped by 4 bases and J by 2 bases; unmatched bases: 4. The CDR3 here is CASGSGTGHTDTQYF. In DNA form, the CDR3 reads TGTGCTAGTGGTTCCGGGACAGGGCACACAGATACGCAGTATTTT.

The V gene is TRBV28, the J gene TRBJ2-2; D gene ambiguous. The CDR3 is 13 amino acids. Germline lookup yields CDR1 MDHEN and CDR2 SYDVKM. Trimming removed 2 bases at V and 4 bases at J, with 5 bases between. CDR3 region: CASSLPATGELFF. CDR3 DNA sequence: TGTGCCAGCAGTTTACCGGCCACCGGGGAGCTGTTTTTT.

CDR3 region: CATSGRDRPPQETQYF. The CDR3 coding sequence is TGTGCCACCAGCGGCCGGGACAGGCCGCCCCAAGAGACCCAGTACTTC. This chain joins TRBV15 and TRBJ2-5, with 8 bases fitting TRBD1. CDR1 LNHNV and CDR2 YYDKDF come from the germline V gene (reference sequence). J gave up 1 base and V 5 bases, and 9 bases lay outside the gene matches. The CDR3 totals 16 residues.